The 9 T cell receptor beta chains below all came from one sample that was sequenced in a study of cytomegalovirus exposure and HLA in healthy donors (dated by TCRdb to 2016 to 2017). Library prep was done by the immunoSEQ multiplex PCR assay. A mixture of 60 forward primers for TCR Vbeta segments and 13 reverse primers for TCR Jbeta segments was used in the multiplex PCR. TCRdb took this table from immuneACCESS and kept in-frame rearrangements with V and J called. Such tables lack part of the clones; where checked against another copy, unresolved V genes explain under half of the gap, and the rest is unexplained. This sample lists approximately 140,000 clones; approximately 77% were detected once. The ten largest clones add up to 4.9% of the sample. The sequencing input was PBMCs. These receptors all come from a woman between 45 and 60 years old in good health and CMV-seronegative.

V is TRBV7-6 and J is TRBJ2-7; D is perhaps TRBD1 (5 bases). The length of the CDR3 is 14 residues. In germline, CDR1 is SGHVS, CDR2 FNYEAQ. Deletions cut 1 base from V and 4 bases from J, with 11 bases between. CDR3 amino acids: CASSLGRVEYEQYF. In DNA form, the CDR3 reads TGTGCCAGCAGCTTAGGCAGGGTAGAGTACGAGCAGTACTTC.

This clone has a handful of counts. The chain is built from TRBV5-6 and TRBJ1-1; D perhaps matches TRBD1 (6 bases). The CDR3 runs to 14 residues. Trimming removed 0 bases at V and 5 bases at J, with 11 bases between. Germline CDR1 and CDR2: SGHDT and YYEEEE. This CDR3 is CASSLGGRETEAFF. The CDR3 bases are TGTGCCAGCAGCTTGGGGGGGCGTGAGACTGAAGCTTTCTTT.

This clone was counted once. The V and J genes are TRBV27 and TRBJ2-2, with TRBD2 matching 14 bases. This CDR3 comprises 20 residues. CDR1 and CDR2 from the germline V gene are MNHEY and SMNVEV (reference sequence). Germline trimming cut 5 bases from V and 1 base from J; bases unmatched to any gene: 12. The CDR3 nucleotides read TGTGCCAGCAGTCGGACGCGGGGACTAGCGGGGGTGAGGAACACCGGGGAGCTGTTTTTT. Its translation is CASSRTRGLAGVRNTGELFF.

V and J are TRBV7-2 and TRBJ2-1, with D possibly matching TRBD2 (6 bases). The V and J ends lost 6 bases and 8 bases respectively, with 23 bases between them. This CDR3 has 16 residues. Per germline, CDR1 SGHTA and CDR2 FQGNSA. CDR3 loop: CASSRRREMPGHEQFF. CDR3 sequence (DNA): TGTGCCAGCAGTAGACGCCGGGAGATGCCCGGGCATGAGCAGTTCTTC.

This chain links TRBV10-2 with TRBJ2-7, with 7 positions matching TRBD2. V shed 0 bases, J shed 2 bases, and the junction held 10 bases outside the gene matches. The CDR3 loop spans 17 amino acids. Germline CDR1 WSHSY, CDR2 SAAADI. The CDR3 reads CASSESPGGDLTYEQYF. DNA of the CDR3: TGCGCCAGCAGTGAGTCCCCGGGGGGTGATTTAACCTACGAGCAGTACTTC.

The chain carries TRBV11-2 and TRBJ1-4; unclear D gene. Germline V CDR1 and CDR2: SGHAT, FQNNGV. V lost 2 bases and J 0 bases, leaving 4 bases between the germline ends. The CDR3 is 14 residues long. The CDR3 DNA sequence: TGTGCCAGCAGCTTAACAGCAACTAATGAAAAACTGTTTTTT. It translates to CASSLTATNEKLFF. Full variable domain (rest looked up from reference TRBV11-2 and TRBJ1-4): EAGVAQSPRYKIIEKRQSVAFWCNPISGHATLYWYQQILGQGPKLLIQFQNNGVVDDSQLPKDRFSAERLKGVDSTLKIQPAKLEDSAVYLCASSLTATNEKLFFGSGTQLSVL.

A note on this clone: Other DNA sequences in the same sample also yield this CDR3. The chain joins TRBV5-6 to TRBJ1-4; possible D gene TRBD1, 5 bases. CDR1 SGHDT and CDR2 YYEEEE come from the germline V gene. V was pared by 1 base and J by 13 bases, with 20 bases between. The CDR3 runs 15 residues. The CDR3 sequence is CASSLNWAAGGLLFF. CDR3 bases: TGTGCCAGCAGCTTGAACTGGGCCGCGGGGGGATTACTGTTTTTT. The whole variable domain, remainder taken from reference TRBV5-6 and TRBJ1-4, is DAGVTQSPTHLIKTRGQQVTLRCSPKSGHDTVSWYQQALGQGPQFIFQYYEEEERQRGNFPDRFSGHQFPNYSSELNVNALLLGDSALYLCASSLNWAAGGLLFFGSGTQLSVL.

The rearrangement joins TRBV7-2 to TRBJ1-2, with a weak D call TRBD1 (5 bases). CDR3 length: 13 amino acids. Trimming removed 2 bases at V and 6 bases at J, with 10 bases between. Per germline, CDR1 SGHTA and CDR2 FQGNSA. DNA for the CDR3: TGTGCCAGCAGCTTATTGGTACAGGATGGCTACACCTTC. Encoded protein: CASSLLVQDGYTF. Using reference TRBV7-2 and TRBJ1-2 for the parts outside the CDR3, the full variable domain is GAGVSQSPSNKVTEKGKDVELRCDPISGHTALYWYRQSLGQGLEFLIYFQGNSAPDKSGLPSDRFSAERTGGSVSTLTIQRTQQEDSAVYLCASSLLVQDGYTFGSGTRLTVV.

V usage is TRBV5-8 and J usage is TRBJ2-3, with 8 bases lining up with TRBD1. CDR3 length equals 15 residues. From germline, CDR1 is SGHTS and CDR2 YDEGEE. V lost 0 bases to trimming and J lost 6 bases; unmatched junction nucleotides: 6. The CDR3 DNA reads TGTGCCAGCAGCTTGGTCGACAGGGGTGGGGATACGCAGTATTTT. It yields the protein CASSLVDRGGDTQYF.